The source of this TCR beta chain is a study of blood T cells in healthy people across ages. V lost 5 bases and J lost 0, with 14 bases in between. The CDR3 loop spans 16 amino acids. Germline CDR1 and CDR2: SGHTA and FQGNSA. It was with a sample-barcoded 5' primer and a J-beta primer mix that a second PCR of about 7 to 12 cycles was run. Via MiXCR, TCRdb re-called the 5' RACE reads, giving one row per CDR3 protein. The top ten clones hold around 14% of a sample with 500,000 to 700,000 distinct CDR3 sequences, 25% to 30% of them seen once. Sequenced material: blood. This receptor was identified in an elderly woman in good health. The rearrangement uses TRBV7-2 and TRBJ2-1; D remains unclear. In DNA form, the CDR3 reads TGTGCCAGCAGCCGGTATACGGAATCCTCCTACAATGAGCAGTTCTTC. Translated: CASSRYTESSYNEQFF.